The clone carrying this T cell receptor (beta chain) has ten or more counts. Antigen unknown. The data were obtained in a study of read filtering for tumor transcriptome and immune sequencing. Study context: R-ISS stage counts were 8 for I, 15 to 20 for II, about 7 for III. Per sample, TCR-region reads ranged about 4 to 11 million by IR-seq, about 85 to 1,400 by RNA-seq. Study-wide findings and caveats: Correlation between methods rose after single-read clonotypes were removed. Approximately 82% of IR-seq clonotypes had a single read, yet these held approximately 4% of reads.

Losses at the gene ends were 5 bases for V and 6 bases for J; bases not matched to a gene: 12. Germline assignment: CDR1 MNHEY and CDR2 SMNVEV (reference sequence). This CDR3 is 15 amino acids long. The library was built from approximately 400 ng RNA with molecular barcoded adaptors for alpha/delta and beta/gamma chains. TCRdb ran MiXCR on the reads and lists one entry per CDR3 protein. The table includes about 5,200 distinct CDR3 sequences, about a fifth detected once. This TCR was sampled from a donor aged 40 or older with multiple myeloma. The chain employs TRBV27 and TRBJ2-7; TRBD2 agrees at 8 bases. Material: a population of CD138-negative cells sorted from bone marrow. Here the CDR3 reads CASSPTPGGQIEQYF. In DNA form, the CDR3 reads TGTGCCAGCAGTCCGACCCCGGGAGGGCAGATCGAGCAGTACTTC.